This T cell receptor beta chain was sequenced in a study of blood T cell repertoires in COVID-19. About the research overall: There were acute and convalescent COVID-19 samples, and they came from the United States, Italy and Spain. T cells, B-cell-depleted T cells, or PBMCs provided the cDNA or gDNA that served as material.

With V trimmed by 2 bases and J by 5 bases, 7 bases remained unmatched. Per the germline V gene, CDR1 is MNHEY and CDR2 is SMNVEV (reference sequence). This CDR3 has 15 residues. Source study methods: Reference gene primers were amplified, and this amplification served to estimate nucleated cell counts. Sequencing used immunoSEQ multiplex PCR; TCRdb keeps in-frame clones, though not all of them. V, J and clone size are those of that table, while D and trimming were read from the DNA. The sample has roughly 200,000 clones, 87% seen once. What was sequenced was peripheral blood. The chain links TRBV27 to TRBJ2-5; the match to TRBD2 covers 8 bases. The sequence was collected from a man aged 55 to 69 who had recovered from COVID-19. In DNA form, the CDR3 reads TGTGCCAGCAGTTTAAACGGGAGGGCCAGGGAGACCCAGTACTTC. Amino acid sequence: CASSLNGRARETQYF.